This entry is about one TCR beta chain. In this sample, this clonotype turned up once. Its antigen remains unidentified. No much larger clone is present one base from it, and per-base qualities are unavailable. A single read makes a weak case. The source of the sample is a study of T cells in Graves' hyperthyroidism and ophthalmopathy (dated by TCRdb to about 2019). In the study overall: Peripheral blood was collected at initial diagnosis, before any treatment. TCR Vbeta CDR3 sequencing of some 140 peripheral blood samples (about 45 ophthalmopathy, roughly 74 hyperthyroidism and 17 progressor patients) is reported in the paper. The 95 to 100 discovery patients were randomly split 7:3 into training and test sets. To identify TCR V-J signatures that set the groups apart, the researchers used a discovery cohort of 90 to 100 patients, made up of 40 to 45 with Graves' ophthalmopathy and about 60 with stable Graves' hyperthyroidism. After sampling, hyperthyroidism patients received methimazole starting at 30 mg daily, and ophthalmopathy patients received high-dose intravenous methylprednisolone. Whether ophthalmopathy could be predicted prospectively was tested in an independent validation cohort made up of under 20 hyperthyroidism patients plus 17 patients who later progressed to ophthalmopathy. Thyroid tissue and blood T-cell repertoires from roughly 6 Graves' hyperthyroidism patients were also compared in the study. Beyond this particular receptor, the publication reports: No statistical method was used to set the sample size in advance, and investigators knew the group allocation. A 13 V-J signature model separated ophthalmopathy from stable hyperthyroidism, with nearly 90% sensitivity and roughly 82% specificity in cross-validation and 80%/75% in testing. Most expanded thyroid clonotypes (frequency above 0.001) were also found in blood, which suggests that blood repertoires may mirror thyroid immune responses. In validation, the model predicted progression to ophthalmopathy with 55% to 71% sensitivity and less than 75% specificity, a median of approximately 6.5 months before onset.

Stable Graves' hyperthyroidism was defined as no progression to ophthalmopathy during 18 months of follow-up. Hyperthyroidism patients were aged 18 to 65 years and newly diagnosed, with disease duration of less than 2 months. Any patient with an uncontrolled infection, another autoimmune disease, pregnancy or lactation was excluded. Diagnoses were based on clinical symptoms, serum thyroxine and TRAb, thyroid ultrasound and orbital computed tomography. PBMCs were isolated from 8 to 10 ml of fresh peripheral blood by Ficoll-Paque density gradient centrifugation. Total RNA was extracted using Trizol reagent, and RNA quality was assessed on an Agilent 2100 Bioanalyzer. The TCR beta CDR3 regions were amplified from the RNA transcripts. The first round of RT-PCR for the TCR CDR3 was performed with the HTBI primer set and the Qiagen OneStep RT-PCR kit. Libraries were constructed in a second round of multiplex PCR, after which size selection and purification were carried out. Libraries were sequenced paired-end with 100 bp reads on an Illumina HiSeq2000. The study's processing was this. SOAPnuke was used to process the raw data, throwing out any read that contained adapters or uncalled bases, had a mean Phred below 15, or lacked an exact constant-primer or identifier match. COPE v1.2.5 was used to merge high-quality paired reads, and clonotypes were defined as unique nucleotide sequences. Clonotypes were aligned to IMGT TRBV, TRBD and TRBJ reference segments using MiTCR v1.1. Only V-J combinations with frequency above 0.0001, covering 99.2% of repertoires, were analysed. A TCS score was defined as the ratio between F50 (clonal expansion) and ExV (chaos), using BLOSUM62-based TCRdist between CDR3 peptides within each V-J. Welch's t-statistics and random forest reduced 500 to 550 V-J features to roughly 13, which were used in a naive Bayes classifier (R e1071). The similarity between thyroid and blood repertoires was quantified using the Morisita-Horn index. The public reads were reprocessed in TCRdb via fastp at Q25 and MiXCR, keeping in-frame beta chains. Identical CDR3 proteins give one entry, which carries the most common genes and DNA. These V and J calls are TCRdb output, not the study's own analysis. Within this sample are hundreds of thousands of distinct CDR3 sequences, with more than 30% of them counted one time only. The ten most abundant clones make up 7.5% to 9.5% of the sample.

The CDR3 goes from the cysteine to the phenylalanine over 14 residues. Only the CDR3 region is kept as DNA, spanning 42 bases read in frame from base 1. Looking up the germline V gene (reference sequence) yields CDR1 SEHNR and CDR2 FQNEAQ. For this chain, trimming is 7 bases at the V end and 5 bases at the J end, and the number of junction bases without a gene match is 9. The chain was built from TRBV7-9 and TRBJ1-1, with 8 bases aligning to TRBD1. Sequences were obtained from blood. The TCR originated in a man aged 18 to 30 with Graves' hyperthyroidism. The CDR3 is CASTFTGGDTEAFF. In nucleotide form, the sequence is TGTGCCAGCACCTTTACAGGGGGGGATACTGAAGCTTTCTTT.